One and the same sample provided the 29 T cell receptor beta chains below, sequenced in a study of OX40 agonist ivuxolimab in advanced cancers. The protocol was immunoSEQ multiplex PCR, while the TCRdb copy is restricted to in-frame clones and leaves out a portion. The data hold 71,000 or so clones, with approximately 90% observed a single time. The material sequenced was CD4+ or CD8+ T cells sorted from blood, taken in a trial of the OX40 agonist ivuxolimab. These receptors all come from an adult with an advanced solid tumor such as melanoma, head and neck, liver or kidney cancer.

The chain combines TRBV19 with TRBJ2-1; 9 positions agree with TRBD1. CDR1 LNHDA and CDR2 SQIVND come from the germline V gene (reference sequence). After removal of 8 bases from V and 4 bases from J, the junction contained 3 bases not matched to a gene. This CDR3 spans 13 amino acids. CDR3 protein: CASSGTGYNEQFF. The CDR3 coding sequence is TGTGCCAGTTCCGGGACAGGGTACAATGAGCAGTTCTTC.

The chain is built from TRBV11-2 and TRBJ2-2; 10 positions match TRBD2. Trimming removed 1 base from V and 1 base from J; junction bases left unmatched: 0. Germline CDR1 reads SGHAT; CDR2 reads FQNNGV. The CDR3 covers 16 residues. The chain's CDR3 is CASSLGTSGNTGELFF. The CDR3 nucleotides are TGTGCCAGCAGCTTAGGGACTAGCGGGAACACCGGGGAGCTGTTTTTT.

The V call is TRBV7-9, the J call TRBJ2-7; 9 bases map to TRBD1. The V gene's germline CDR1 is SEHNR and CDR2 FQNEAQ (reference sequence). V gave up 1 base and J gave up 6 bases; unmatched junction bases: 7. The CDR3 totals 15 residues. For the CDR3, the DNA is TGTGCCAGCAGCTTAGACAAAGACAGGGGGTCCGAGCAGTACTTC. Its translation: CASSLDKDRGSEQYF. Full variable domain (outside the CDR3, taken from reference TRBV7-9 and TRBJ2-7): DTGVSQNPRHKITKRGQNVTFRCDPISEHNRLYWYRQTLGQGPEFLTYFQNEAQLEKSRLLSDRFSAERPKGSFSTLEIQRTEQGDSAMYLCASSLDKDRGSEQYFGPGTRLTVT.

The V gene is TRBV5-1, the J gene TRBJ1-2; D not certain. The ends were cut back, 0 bases at V and 10 bases at J, with 13 bases in the middle. The V gene's germline CDR1 is SGHRS and CDR2 YFSETQ. This CDR3 is built from 13 residues. The CDR3: CASSLDAGFDYTF. CDR3 in DNA: TGCGCCAGCAGCTTGGACGCCGGGTTTGACTACACCTTC.

This chain links TRBV30 with TRBJ1-1, with D possibly TRBD1 on 5 matching bases. V gave up 4 bases and J gave up 1 base, with 16 bases separating them. The CDR3 is made up of 15 amino acids. From germline, CDR1 is GTSNPN and CDR2 SVGIG (reference sequence). The CDR3 sequence is CAWIFRGRANTEAFF. The DNA of the CDR3 is TGTGCCTGGATTTTCCGGGGCAGGGCGAACACTGAAGCTTTCTTT.

The chain employs TRBV27 and TRBJ2-1; D call uncertain. Between the trimmed V and J ends, which lost 5 bases and 7 bases, there was a span of 21 bases. Germline-derived CDR1 and CDR2 are MNHEY and SMNVEV (reference sequence). CDR3 length: 16 residues. DNA for the CDR3: TGTGCCAGCAGTCCCCTTTGGGGTCGCAAAGGAAATGAGCAGTTCTTC. Translated: CASSPLWGRKGNEQFF.

This clone was seen only a few times. One end of the junction does not line up with germline, which may come from a read error. The genes are TRBV30 and TRBJ1-5; 8 positions match TRBD1. From germline, CDR1 is GTSNPN and CDR2 SVGIG (reference sequence). This CDR3 is 15 amino acids long. The CDR3: CAWSVQAGGKQPQHF. The CDR3 nucleotides read TGTGCCTGGAGTGTACAGGCAGGGGGCAAACAGCCCCAGCATTTT.

This chain uses TRBV19 with TRBJ1-2; 11 positions match TRBD1. In germline, CDR1 is LNHDA, CDR2 SQIVND (reference sequence). The CDR3 has 16 amino acids. V shed 7 bases, J shed 5 bases, and the junction held 12 bases outside the gene matches. CDR3 loop: CASTAPWTGGGYGYTF. CDR3 DNA sequence: TGTGCCAGTACCGCCCCCTGGACAGGGGGCGGATATGGCTACACCTTC.

The chain uses TRBV28 and TRBJ1-2, with D unresolved. The CDR3 length is 12 residues. Germline CDR1 is MDHEN and CDR2 is SYDVKM. Trimming stripped 4 bases from V and 10 bases from J, with 13 bases between. In DNA form, the CDR3 reads TGTGCCAGCAGTTCCGTCGACCTAGACTACACCTTC. Encoded protein: CASSSVDLDYTF.

The V call is TRBV30, the J call TRBJ2-3; perhaps TRBD1 as D (5 bases). Germline V gene lookup returns CDR1 GTSNPN and CDR2 SVGIG (reference sequence). There are 14 residues in the CDR3. V was trimmed by 0 bases and J by 6 bases, leaving 13 bases between them. CDR3 in amino acids: CAWSVQEFGDTQYF. CDR3 DNA sequence: TGTGCCTGGAGTGTACAGGAGTTTGGTGATACGCAGTATTTT.

V usage is TRBV5-1 and J usage is TRBJ1-4, with 7 positions matching TRBD1. CDR1 SGHRS and CDR2 YFSETQ come from the germline V gene. CDR3 length: 14 amino acids. V gave up 4 bases and J gave up 7 bases; unmatched junction bases: 7. CDR3 amino acids: CASSLGAGGEKLFF. Here the CDR3 DNA reads TGCGCCAGCAGCCTAGGGGCAGGGGGTGAAAAACTGTTTTTT.

This clone was seen only once. J is TRBJ2-7 and V is TRBV10-3, with D perhaps matching TRBD2 (6 bases). The germline gives CDR1 ENHRY, CDR2 SYGVKD. This CDR3 contains 13 residues. V was cut by 10 bases and J by 2 bases, with 15 bases left in between. CDR3 amino acids: CATAGTATYEQYF. The CDR3 DNA follows: TGTGCCACCGCCGGGACTGCTACCTACGAGCAGTACTTC.

The chain links TRBV28 to TRBJ2-3; D not certain. V lost 2 bases to trimming and J lost 1 base, with 10 bases between them. The V gene's germline CDR1 is MDHEN and CDR2 SYDVKM. The CDR3 has 15 residues. CDR3 loop: CASSLGKEGTDTQYF. Written as DNA, the CDR3 is TGTGCCAGCAGTTTAGGGAAAGAGGGCACAGATACGCAGTATTTT.

For this clone: This CDR3 is also generated by other DNA sequences in the sample. The chain has TRBV7-2 and TRBJ2-3; no definite D call. The germline V gene has CDR1 SGHTA and CDR2 FQGNSA. Trimming left V 3 bases short and J 3 bases short, with 1 base between. The CDR3 length is 11 residues. The CDR3 reads CASSFTDTQYF. CDR3 DNA: TGTGCCAGCAGCTTTACAGATACGCAGTATTTT.

The chain carries TRBV9 and TRBJ2-6; D gene unclear. Germline CDR1 reads SGDLS; CDR2 reads YYNGEE. The ends were cut back, 4 bases at V and 2 bases at J, with 4 bases in the middle. The CDR3 length is 13 residues. The CDR3 here is CASSMPGANVLTF. CDR3 nucleotides: TGTGCCAGCAGCATGCCTGGGGCCAACGTCCTGACTTTC.

The V gene is TRBV7-3, the J gene TRBJ2-3; D is uncertain. V was trimmed by 5 bases and J by 2 bases, leaving 11 bases between them. CDR3 size: 14 residues. Looked up from germline, CDR1 is SGHTA and CDR2 is FQGTGA. The CDR3 nucleotides read TGTGCCAGCAGCCCCGGACCAGACACAGATACGCAGTATTTT. This codes for CASSPGPDTDTQYF.

The rearrangement uses TRBV28 and TRBJ2-3; tentatively, D is TRBD2 (6 bases). The CDR3 loop spans 14 amino acids. From germline, CDR1 is MDHEN and CDR2 SYDVKM. Trimming left V 2 bases short and J 7 bases short, with 13 bases between. CDR3 sequence: CASSLGLAPNTQYF. DNA for the CDR3: TGTGCCAGCAGTTTAGGCCTAGCGCCAAATACGCAGTATTTT.

V gene TRBV9 combines with J gene TRBJ2-6; D perhaps matches TRBD1 (5 bases). The CDR3 length is 16 residues. Trimming removed 2 bases at V and 0 bases at J, with 9 bases between. Germline V gives CDR1 SGDLS, CDR2 YYNGEE. The CDR3, as DNA: TGTGCCAGCAGCGTCCAAACAGGCTCTGGGGCCAACGTCCTGACTTTC. Translating it yields CASSVQTGSGANVLTF.

The chain employs TRBV28 and TRBJ2-1; D is possibly TRBD1 or TRBD2 (5 bases each). CDR1 and CDR2 (germline): MDHEN, SYDVKM. The CDR3 has 16 amino acids. V lost 3 bases to trimming and J lost 2 bases, with 14 bases between them. The CDR3 sequence is CASSFKWDGPYNEQFF. The CDR3 nucleotides read TGTGCCAGCAGTTTCAAGTGGGACGGACCCTACAATGAGCAGTTCTTC.

This chain connects TRBV5-5 to TRBJ1-4; perhaps TRBD1 as D (6 bases). This CDR3 spans 15 amino acids. Trimming left V 5 bases short and J 4 bases short, with 15 bases between. Germline CDR1 reads SGHKS; CDR2 reads YYEKEE (reference sequence). CDR3 nucleotides: TGTGCCAGCAGGGTACAGGGAGGGATTAATGAAAAACTGTTTTTT. Its translation is CASRVQGGINEKLFF.

This chain joins TRBV10-3 and TRBJ2-5; 7 nucleotides align to TRBD1. CDR1 and CDR2 from the germline V gene are ENHRY and SYGVKD. The length of the CDR3 is 14 residues. V lost 4 bases to trimming and J lost 4 bases; unmatched junction nucleotides: 6. The CDR3 DNA reads as TGTGCCATCAGTGCGACAGGGATAGGAGAGACCCAGTACTTC. This codes for CAISATGIGETQYF.

V and J are TRBV19 and TRBJ1-2, with D possibly matching TRBD1 (5 bases). This CDR3 has 15 amino acids. V was shortened by 5 bases and J by 6 bases, with 19 bases between the two germline ends. The germline gives CDR1 LNHDA, CDR2 SQIVND (reference sequence). As DNA, the CDR3 is TGTGCCAGTAGTGCCCAGGGACGGGGAAAAAATGGCTACACCTTC. Translating it yields CASSAQGRGKNGYTF.

The V and J genes are TRBV4-3 and TRBJ2-3; tentative D call: TRBD2 (6 bases). The germline gives CDR1 LGHNA, CDR2 YSLEER. The germline V and J ends were trimmed by 1 base and 5 bases, with 25 bases remaining between them. The CDR3 has 19 amino acids. The DNA for the CDR3 is TGCGCCAGCAGCCAAGGGTCTGACTTCCCGGGAGTAAGAGGAGATACGCAGTATTTT. This sequence encodes CASSQGSDFPGVRGDTQYF.

The J gene is TRBJ2-7, the V gene TRBV5-5, with a weak D call TRBD1 (6 bases). The CDR3 is made up of 15 amino acids. Per germline, CDR1 SGHKS and CDR2 YYEKEE (reference sequence). Deletions cut 4 bases from V and 6 bases from J, with 20 bases between. CDR3 amino acids: CASSTYPRGRGEQYF. CDR3 coding DNA: TGTGCCAGCAGCACTTACCCCAGGGGAAGGGGCGAGCAGTACTTC.

This clone was seen a handful of times. The chain carries TRBV27 and TRBJ2-1, with TRBD1 matching over 10 bases. The CDR3 is 15 residues long. Trimming at V came to 5 bases and at J to 6 bases, leaving 7 bases not matched to a gene. Germline V gene data show CDR1 as MNHEY and CDR2 as SMNVEV (reference sequence). The CDR3 loop reads CASSPPDRGFNEQFF. The CDR3 nucleotides read TGTGCCAGCAGTCCCCCGGACAGGGGGTTCAATGAGCAGTTCTTC.

This clone was counted a few times. The chain links TRBV7-2 to TRBJ2-5; D is unresolved. Between the trimmed V and J ends, which lost 1 base and 7 bases, there was a span of 16 bases. The CDR3 sequence is 15 residues long. Looked up from germline, CDR1 is SGHTA and CDR2 is FQGNSA. The CDR3 bases are TGTGCCAGCAGCTTAGGATCTGGCCCAAAGGGGACCCAGTACTTC. Encoded protein: CASSLGSGPKGTQYF. Full variable domain (rest looked up from reference TRBV7-2 and TRBJ2-5): GAGVSQSPSNKVTEKGKDVELRCDPISGHTALYWYRQSLGQGLEFLIYFQGNSAPDKSGLPSDRFSAERTGGSVSTLTIQRTQQEDSAVYLCASSLGSGPKGTQYFGPGTRLLVL.

This clone was recorded once. The chain couples TRBV19 to TRBJ2-7, with 11 bases fitting TRBD1. This CDR3 region has 16 residues. The V segment lost 5 bases and the J segment 2 bases; nucleotides outside the gene matches: 8. The germline gives CDR1 LNHDA, CDR2 SQIVND (reference sequence). The CDR3: CASSGGQGVFAYEQYF. For the CDR3, the DNA is TGTGCCAGTAGTGGGGGACAGGGGGTTTTCGCCTACGAGCAGTACTTC.

The chain has TRBV6-5 and TRBJ1-1; D remains unclear. V lost 2 bases and J lost 1, with 14 bases in between. The CDR3 runs 16 residues. The germline CDR1 and CDR2 sequences are MNHEY and SVGAGI. Written as DNA, the CDR3 is TGTGCCAGCAGTTACGATTTTGCCCGAACGAACACTGAAGCTTTCTTT. Translation: CASSYDFARTNTEAFF.

The rearrangement links TRBV28 to TRBJ2-3; D could derive from TRBD1 or TRBD2 (6 bases each). V lost 11 bases to trimming and J lost 3 bases, with 18 bases between them. There are 14 residues in the CDR3. Germline-derived CDR1 and CDR2 are MDHEN and SYDVKM. The CDR3 spells CALRGGGGTDTQYF. The CDR3 region has the DNA TGTGCCCTTCGAGGGGGAGGAGGGACAGATACGCAGTATTTT. The variable domain in full, with the rest retrieved from reference TRBV28 and TRBJ2-3, is DVKVTQSSRYLVKRTGEKVFLECVQDMDHENMFWYRQDPGLGLRLIYFSYDVKMKEKGDIPEGYSVSREKKERFSLILESASTNQTSMYLCALRGGGGTDTQYFGPGTRLTVL.